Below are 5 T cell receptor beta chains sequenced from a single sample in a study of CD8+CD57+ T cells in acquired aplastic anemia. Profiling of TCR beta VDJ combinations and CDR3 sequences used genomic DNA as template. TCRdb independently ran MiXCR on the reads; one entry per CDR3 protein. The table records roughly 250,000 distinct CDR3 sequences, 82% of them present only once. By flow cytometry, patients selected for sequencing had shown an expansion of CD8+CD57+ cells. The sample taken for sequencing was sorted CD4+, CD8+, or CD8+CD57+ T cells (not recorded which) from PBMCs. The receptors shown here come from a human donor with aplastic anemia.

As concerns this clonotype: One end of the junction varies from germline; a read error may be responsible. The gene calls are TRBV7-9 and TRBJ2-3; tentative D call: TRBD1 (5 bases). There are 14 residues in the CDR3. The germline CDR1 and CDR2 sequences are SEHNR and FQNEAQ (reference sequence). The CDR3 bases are TGTGCCACCAGCAATCCAGTCCAGACAGATACGCTGTATTTT. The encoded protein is CATSNPVQTDTLYF.

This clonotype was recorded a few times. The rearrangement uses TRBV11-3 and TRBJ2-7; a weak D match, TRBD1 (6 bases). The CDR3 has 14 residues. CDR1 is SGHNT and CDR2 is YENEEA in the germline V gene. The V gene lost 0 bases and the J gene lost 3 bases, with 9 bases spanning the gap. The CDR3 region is CASSLDRTDYEQYF. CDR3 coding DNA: TGTGCCAGCAGCTTAGATCGGACAGACTACGAGCAGTACTTC.

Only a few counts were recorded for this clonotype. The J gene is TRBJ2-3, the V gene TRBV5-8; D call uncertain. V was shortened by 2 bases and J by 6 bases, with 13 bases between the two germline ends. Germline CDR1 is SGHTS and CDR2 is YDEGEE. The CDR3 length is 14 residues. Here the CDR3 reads CASSLRLGPDTQYF. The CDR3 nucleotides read TGTGCCAGCAGCTTACGGCTAGGTCCCGATACGCAGTATTTT.

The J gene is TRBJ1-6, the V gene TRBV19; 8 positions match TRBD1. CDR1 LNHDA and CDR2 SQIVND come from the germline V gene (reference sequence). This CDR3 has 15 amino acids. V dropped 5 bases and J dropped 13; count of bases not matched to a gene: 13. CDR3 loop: CASSVGTGGSSPLHF. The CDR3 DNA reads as TGTGCCAGTAGTGTTGGGACAGGAGGGTCGTCGCCCCTCCACTTT.

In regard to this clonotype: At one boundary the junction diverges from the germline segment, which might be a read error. In nucleotides, the CDR3 is TGTGCCAGCAGCATCGCGGACAGTTCCTACAATGAGCATTTT. Translation gives CASSIADSSYNEHF. This rearrangement joins TRBV9 to TRBJ2-3; D may be TRBD1 (6 bases). The CDR3 sequence is 14 residues long. Germline CDR1 reads SGDLS; CDR2 reads YYNGEE.